This T cell receptor beta chain originates from a study of T cells in Graves' hyperthyroidism and ophthalmopathy. Patients were excluded because of uncontrolled infection, other autoimmune disease, pregnancy or lactation. This clonotype was detected a few times. It was RNA transcripts that yielded the amplified TCR beta CDR3 regions. HTBI primers were employed in a first-round RT-PCR of the TCR CDR3. TCRdb reprocessed the multiplex PCR reads via MiXCR and lists one record per CDR3 protein. Altogether 450,000 to 650,000 distinct CDR3 sequences are present, roughly 18% being singletons, with the ten largest covering approximately 18%. This CDR3 region has 13 residues. Trimming shortened V by 2 bases and J by 13 bases, and 12 bases separated the two germline ends. Germline V gene lookup returns CDR1 SGHAT and CDR2 FQNNGV.

The chain carries TRBV11-2 and TRBJ1-6; possibly TRBD1 for D (6 bases). This TCR derives from a woman between 18 and 29 years old with Graves' ophthalmopathy. Material: blood. CDR3 in DNA: TGTGCCAGCAGCTTACGGCCGGGGGCCCCCCTCCACTTT. As protein: CASSLRPGAPLHF.